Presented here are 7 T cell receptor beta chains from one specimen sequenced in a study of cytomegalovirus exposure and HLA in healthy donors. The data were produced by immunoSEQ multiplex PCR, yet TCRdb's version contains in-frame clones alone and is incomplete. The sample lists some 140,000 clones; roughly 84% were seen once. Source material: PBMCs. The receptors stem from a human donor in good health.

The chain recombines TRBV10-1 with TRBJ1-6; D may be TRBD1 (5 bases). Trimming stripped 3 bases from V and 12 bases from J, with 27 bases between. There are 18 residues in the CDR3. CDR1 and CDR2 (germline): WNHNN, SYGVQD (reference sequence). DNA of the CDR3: TGCGCCAGCAGTGACTTCGGACCGGGACTGAATTCACGAGGACCCCTCCACTTT. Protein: CASSDFGPGLNSRGPLHF.

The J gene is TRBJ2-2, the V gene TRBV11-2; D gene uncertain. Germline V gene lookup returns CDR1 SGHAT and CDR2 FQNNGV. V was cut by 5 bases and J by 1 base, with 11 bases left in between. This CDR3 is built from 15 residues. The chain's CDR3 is CASSPFLGNTGELFF. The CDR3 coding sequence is TGTGCCAGCAGCCCGTTCCTCGGGAACACCGGGGAGCTGTTTTTT.

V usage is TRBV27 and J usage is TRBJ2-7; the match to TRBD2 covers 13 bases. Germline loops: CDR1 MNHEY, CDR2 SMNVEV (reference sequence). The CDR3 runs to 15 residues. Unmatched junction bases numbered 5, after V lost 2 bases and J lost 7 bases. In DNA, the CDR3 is TGTGCCAGCAGTTTAGTCGGACTAGCGGGAGATGAGCAGTACTTC. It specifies CASSLVGLAGDEQYF.

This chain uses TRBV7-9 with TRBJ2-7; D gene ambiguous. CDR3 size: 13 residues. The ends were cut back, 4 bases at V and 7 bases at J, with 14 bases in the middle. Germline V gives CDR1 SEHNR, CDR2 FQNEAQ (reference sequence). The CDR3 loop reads CASSSIRSAEQYF. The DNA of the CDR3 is TGTGCCAGCAGCTCGATCCGCAGCGCTGAGCAGTACTTC.

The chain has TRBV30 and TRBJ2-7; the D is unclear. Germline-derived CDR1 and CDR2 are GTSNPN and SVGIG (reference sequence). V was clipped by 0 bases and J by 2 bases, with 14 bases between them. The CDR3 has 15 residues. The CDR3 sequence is CAWSVDTAFAYEQYF. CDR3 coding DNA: TGTGCCTGGAGTGTCGACACCGCCTTCGCCTACGAGCAGTACTTC.

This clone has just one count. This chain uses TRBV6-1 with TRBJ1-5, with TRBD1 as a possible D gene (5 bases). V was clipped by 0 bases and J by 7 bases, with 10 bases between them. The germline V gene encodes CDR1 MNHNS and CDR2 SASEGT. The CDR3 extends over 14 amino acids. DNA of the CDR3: TGTGCCAGCAGTGAAGCGGGGGGAAAGCAGCCCCAGCATTTT. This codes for CASSEAGGKQPQHF.

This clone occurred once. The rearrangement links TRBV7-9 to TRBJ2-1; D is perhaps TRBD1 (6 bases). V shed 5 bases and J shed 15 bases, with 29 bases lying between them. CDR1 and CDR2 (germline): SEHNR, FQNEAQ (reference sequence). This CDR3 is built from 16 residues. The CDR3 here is CASSIRTDPGVSVRFF. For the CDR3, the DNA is TGTGCCAGCAGCATTAGGACAGATCCTGGTGTGTCTGTGCGGTTCTTC.